Listed below are T cell receptor beta chains from one sample, sequenced in a study of a mutant IDH1 vaccine in newly diagnosed glioma. Antigen specificity for these receptors is unknown. Method: immunoSEQ multiplex PCR; TCRdb's copy keeps in-frame clones and lacks some. Of about 40,000 clones listed, roughly 89% are singletons. The source was PBMCs, collected from a glioma patient whose treatment included an IDH1 peptide vaccine. The source of these receptors is a man aged 40-50 years with glioma. CDR3s include the opening cysteine and the closing phenylalanine or tryptophan. A D gene is named only where the DNA matches it firmly. For some rows the clone size is stated as once, few or many, or as a class when expanded; others skip it.

>TRBJ2-5|TRBD2|TRBV5-1|.
TGCGCCAGCAGCTTGGGAGCTAGCGGGAGCCGCGAGACCCAGTACTTC
CASSLGASGSRETQYF
>TRBJ2-3|TRBD1|TRBV6-5|.
TGTGCCAGCAGTTACAGGGGGCATGTAGATACGCAGTATTTT
CASSYRGHVDTQYF
>TRBJ2-7|.|TRBV2|.
TGTGCCAGCCGCTTGGCCGAGCAGTACTTC
CASRLAEQYF
>TRBJ2-3|.|TRBV5-6|.
TGTGCCAGCAGCCCCAAAAGGACAGATACAGATACGCAGTATTTT
CASSPKRTDTDTQYF
>TRBJ1-1|.|TRBV19|.
TGTGCCAGCCCCCGCTGGGTCTTGAACACTGAAGCTTTCTTT
CASPRWVLNTEAFF
>TRBJ2-3|.|TRBV10-3|.
TGTGCCATCAGTGAGGGTGGCGGACCCACAGATACGCAGTATTTT
CAISEGGGPTDTQYF
>TRBJ2-5|.|TRBV5-1|.
TGCGCCAGCAGCTGGGGGCCCGGCGAAGAGACCCAGTACTTC
CASSWGPGEETQYF
>TRBJ2-7|.|TRBV11-2|.
TGTGCCAGCAGCGGACACTTTCCGTCCTACGAGCAGTACTTC
CASSGHFPSYEQYF
>TRBJ2-2|.|TRBV6-4|once
TGTGCCAGCAGTGACTCGGTAGGATCCGGGGAGCTGTTTTTT
CASSDSVGSGELFF
>TRBJ1-1|.|TRBV29-1|.
TGCAGCACCGGTCAGGGGAACACTGAAGCTTTCTTT
CSTGQGNTEAFF
>TRBJ2-4|.|TRBV9|.
TGTGCCAGCAGCATCCATACTATTCAGTACTTC
CASSIHTIQYF
>TRBJ1-4|.|TRBV20-1|.
TGCAGTGCTTACAGGGAACATAGACTGTTTTTT
CSAYREHRLFF
>TRBJ2-2|TRBD2|TRBV4-1|.
TGCGCCAGCAGCCAAGAACTAGCGGGAGGATCCGGGGAGCTGTTTTTT
CASSQELAGGSGELFF
>TRBJ2-1|TRBD1|TRBV5-1|.
TGCGCCAGCAGAAGGACAGGTTGGAGCTCCTACAATGAGCAGTTCTTC
CASRRTGWSSYNEQFF
>TRBJ2-7|.|TRBV14|.
TGTGCCAGCAGCCAATATAGGGACGCGGTCTACGAGCAGTACTTC
CASSQYRDAVYEQYF
>TRBJ1-4|.|TRBV19|.
TGTGCCAGTAGTACCCGGGACACTAATGAAAAACTGTTTTTT
CASSTRDTNEKLFF
>TRBJ2-7|TRBD1|TRBV27|.
TGTGCCAGCAGACAGGGGGCAGTCACCTACGAGCAGTACTTC
CASRQGAVTYEQYF
>TRBJ1-5|.|TRBV7-9|.
TGTGCCAGCAGCGTTACAGGGAGCGGAAATCAGCCCCAGCATTTT
CASSVTGSGNQPQHF
>TRBJ1-4|TRBD1|TRBV19|.
TGTGCCAGTAGTATAGACGTGCCCAGGGGGCGGAATGAAAAACTGTTTTTT
CASSIDVPRGRNEKLFF
>TRBJ2-3|TRBD2|TRBV28|.
TGTGCCAGCGGCGGGACTAGCGGGAGTGGCGGGCCAGATACGCAGTATTTT
CASGGTSGSGGPDTQYF
>TRBJ2-1|.|TRBV9|.
TGTGCCAGCAGCGTAGGAAGCTACAATGAGCAGTTCTTC
CASSVGSYNEQFF
>TRBJ2-7|TRBD1|TRBV4-3|.
TGCGCCAGCAGCCAAGTTGTCGGCAGGGGGCTTGAGCAGTACTTC
CASSQVVGRGLEQYF
>TRBJ1-2|.|TRBV6-1|.
TGTGCCAGCCCAGGACAGAACTTATATGGCTACACCTTC
CASPGQNLYGYTF
>TRBJ1-5|.|TRBV5-1|.
TGCGCCAGCAGCTTGTGGAGCAATCAGCCCCAGCATTTT
CASSLWSNQPQHF
>TRBJ1-5|.|TRBV9|few
TGTGCCAGCAGCGAAGGGCGGTCTAGCAATCAGCCCCAGCATTTT
CASSEGRSSNQPQHF
>TRBJ1-2|.|TRBV5-1|.
TGCGCCAGCAGCTTGGTAGGGTATGGCTACACCTTC
CASSLVGYGYTF
>TRBJ2-7|.|TRBV9|.
TGTGCCAGCAGCGTTGCCGGGACCTCCTCCTACGAGCAGTACTTC
CASSVAGTSSYEQYF
>TRBJ2-7|.|TRBV25-1|.
TGTGCCAGCAGTGCCCACGGGGTGGGCGTCCCCTACGAGCAGTACTTC
CASSAHGVGVPYEQYF